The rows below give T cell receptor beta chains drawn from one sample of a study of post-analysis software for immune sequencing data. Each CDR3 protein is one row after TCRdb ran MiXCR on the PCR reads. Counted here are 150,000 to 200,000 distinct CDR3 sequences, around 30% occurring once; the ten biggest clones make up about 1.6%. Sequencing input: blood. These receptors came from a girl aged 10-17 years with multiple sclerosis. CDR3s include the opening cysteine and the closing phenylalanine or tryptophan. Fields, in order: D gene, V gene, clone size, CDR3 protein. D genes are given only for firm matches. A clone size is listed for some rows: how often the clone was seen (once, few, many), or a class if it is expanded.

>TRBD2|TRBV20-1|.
CSADGLVPTSYNEQFF
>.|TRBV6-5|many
CASSYDRTYEQYF
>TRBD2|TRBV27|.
CANSADLAGGRQQYF
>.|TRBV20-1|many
CSASIPGGETQYF
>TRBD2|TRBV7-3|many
CASSLIAGGRVDTQYF
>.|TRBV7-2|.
CASSLRWGGNQPQHF
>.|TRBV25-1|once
CASGLYNEQFF
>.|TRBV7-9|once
CASTLDNGQFF
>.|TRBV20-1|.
CSASEGFYEQYF
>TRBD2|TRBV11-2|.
CASSLVGASGHTQYF
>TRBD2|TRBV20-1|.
CSAESGSGGTQYF